Listed below are T cell receptor beta chains from one sample, sequenced in a study of blood T cells in healthy people across ages. TCRdb re-called the 5' RACE reads through MiXCR, storing one row per CDR3 protein. The sample holds 1,100,000 or so distinct CDR3 sequences, under 45% seen once. The specimen was blood. Receptors were obtained from a woman aged 55-70 years in good health. The CDR3 runs from the conserved cysteine through the conserved F or W. D genes are given only for firm matches. Expanded clones are given a class, and other clones once, few, many or no size at all.

clone_size	d_call	v_call	j_call	cdr3_aa	cdr3_nt
NA	TRBD2	TRBV2	TRBJ2-7	CASRTSAGDYEQYF	TGTGCCAGCAGGACCTCCGCGGGAGACTACGAGCAGTACTTC
few	TRBD1	TRBV29-1	TRBJ2-4	CSVEEWVVGQGGEQYF	TGCAGCGTTGAAGAGTGGGTGGTAGGACAGGGTGGGGAGCAGTACTTC
NA	NA	TRBV6-6	TRBJ2-1	CASSQQKSPFF	TGTGCCAGCAGCCAGCAAAAGTCCCCGTTCTTC
few	NA	TRBV15	TRBJ2-3	CATSSNREFTDTQYF	TGTGCCACCAGCAGTAACAGGGAGTTCACAGATACGCAGTATTTT
many	NA	TRBV27	TRBJ2-5	CASSPRWSETQYF	TGTGCCAGCAGTCCGAGGTGGTCAGAGACCCAGTACTTC
NA	NA	TRBV5-6	TRBJ2-5	CASSLGRGYETQYF	TGTGCCAGCAGCTTGGGTCGGGGTTACGAGACCCAGTACTTC
few	NA	TRBV20-1	TRBJ1-6	CSARDQSVASPLHF	TGCAGTGCTAGAGATCAGTCAGTCGCCTCACCCCTCCACTTT
few	NA	TRBV28	TRBJ2-5	CASSHGFETQYF	TGTGCCAGCAGCCACGGATTTGAGACCCAGTACTTC
few	TRBD2	TRBV9	TRBJ2-3	CASSVEGLALTDTQYF	TGTGCCAGCAGCGTAGAGGGACTAGCGTTAACAGATACGCAGTATTTT
NA	TRBD2	TRBV7-9	TRBJ2-1	CASSLAGGGGPNNEQFF	TGTGCCAGCAGCTTAGCCGGGGGGGGAGGGCCGAACAATGAGCAGTTCTTC
NA	NA	TRBV6-6	TRBJ2-3	CASGISFASTDTQYF	TGTGCCAGCGGTATATCCTTTGCTAGCACAGATACGCAGTATTTT
few	NA	TRBV5-1	TRBJ1-1	CASSLAVGPNTEAFF	TGCGCCAGCAGCTTGGCGGTCGGCCCGAACACTGAAGCTTTCTTT
NA	NA	TRBV9	TRBJ2-5	CASNPSGSQETQYF	TGTGCCAGCAACCCTTCCGGGAGCCAAGAGACCCAGTACTTC
few	TRBD1	TRBV4-2	TRBJ2-1	CASSHQDRGDNEQFF	TGTGCCAGCAGCCATCAAGACAGGGGGGACAATGAGCAGTTCTTC
few	NA	TRBV7-9	TRBJ2-1	CASSRPGLGNEQFF	TGTGCCAGCAGTCGACCTGGGCTAGGCAATGAGCAGTTCTTC
NA	TRBD1	TRBV20-1	TRBJ1-1	CSARGGTGAGTEAFF	TGCAGTGCTAGAGGGGGCACAGGGGCGGGCACTGAAGCTTTCTTT
NA	TRBD2	TRBV20-1	TRBJ2-3	CSARFLTSGRVDTQYF	TGCAGTGCTAGATTTTTGACTAGCGGGAGGGTTGATACGCAGTATTTT
many	NA	TRBV10-2	TRBJ2-7	CASSDSTGRGDGEQYF	TGCGCCAGCAGCGATTCCACCGGGCGGGGAGACGGCGAGCAGTACTTC
NA	NA	TRBV5-1	TRBJ2-7	CASSGGPAGRSSYEQYF	TGCGCCAGCAGCGGGGGACCAGCGGGTAGAAGCTCCTACGAGCAGTACTTC
NA	NA	TRBV28	TRBJ2-5	CASSPHPWREQYF	TGTGCCAGCAGTCCACACCCTTGGAGGGAGCAGTACTTC
once	NA	TRBV2	TRBJ2-7	CARSLGRGIYYEQYF	TGTGCCAGATCCCTCGGACGGGGCATTTACTACGAGCAGTACTTC
once	NA	TRBV2	TRBJ2-2	CASSVQPWNTGELFF	TGTGCCAGCAGTGTTCAACCATGGAACACCGGGGAGCTGTTTTTT
NA	NA	TRBV10-3	TRBJ2-1	CAISDLDNEQFF	TGTGCCATCAGTGATCTCGACAATGAGCAGTTCTTC
NA	TRBD2	TRBV28	TRBJ2-7	CASSSVAGSRYEQYF	TGTGCCAGCAGTTCCGTAGCGGGGTCTCGTTACGAGCAGTACTTC
few	TRBD1	TRBV5-1	TRBJ2-7	CASSQSPRQGPYEQYF	TGCGCCAGCAGCCAATCTCCCAGACAGGGGCCCTACGAGCAGTACTTC
NA	NA	TRBV28	TRBJ1-5	CATRTGSNQPQHF	TGTGCCACGCGCACAGGGTCGAATCAGCCCCAGCATTTT
NA	NA	TRBV20-1	TRBJ2-5	CSARGGPAGETQYF	TGCAGTGCTAGGGGGGGCCCAGCGGGTGAGACCCAGTACTTC
many	NA	TRBV20-1	TRBJ2-5	CSGSPTLGALETQYF	TGCAGTGGATCCCCCACGTTGGGGGCTTTAGAGACCCAGTACTTC
NA	NA	TRBV5-1	TRBJ1-6	CASRRNNSPLHF	TGCGCCAGCAGAAGGAATAATTCACCCCTCCACTTT
NA	TRBD2	TRBV4-2	TRBJ2-1	CASNRGLAAYNEQFF	TGTGCCAGCAACCGGGGACTAGCGGCATACAATGAGCAGTTCTTC
few	NA	TRBV12-3/TRBV12-4	TRBJ2-5	CASSHGNRETQYF	TGTGCCAGCAGCCACGGAAATAGAGAGACCCAGTACTTC
NA	NA	TRBV10-3	TRBJ2-3	CAIARRPELLDTQYF	TGTGCCATCGCCCGACGACCGGAGTTGTTAGATACGCAGTATTTT
NA	NA	TRBV27	TRBJ1-5	CASSKGHSSNQPQHF	TGTGCCAGCAGTAAGGGACACTCGAGCAATCAGCCCCAGCATTTT
NA	NA	TRBV7-2	TRBJ1-1	CASSQDTSEAFF	TGTGCCAGCAGCCAGGACACATCTGAAGCTTTCTTT
NA	NA	TRBV14	TRBJ2-3	CASSPGDVPDTQYF	TGTGCCAGCAGCCCGGGCGACGTACCAGATACGCAGTATTTT